This TCR beta chain emerged from a study of blood T cell repertoires in COVID-19. Across the whole study: Samples of COVID-19 (acute and convalescent) were obtained from the United States, Italy and Spain. T cells, B-cell-depleted T cells, or PBMCs provided the cDNA or gDNA that served as material.

This clone showed up just once. Authors' methods: The assay estimated nucleated cells by amplifying reference gene primers. TCRdb keeps only in-frame clones here, not all; method: immunoSEQ multiplex PCR. That table is the source of V, J and clone size, and D and trimming were worked out from the DNA. The data hold 250,000 to 350,000 clones, with around 90% observed a single time. The germline V gene has CDR1 SNHLY and CDR2 FYNNEI. V was trimmed by 4 bases and J by 3 bases, leaving 7 bases between them. This CDR3 has 12 amino acids. Participants' own reports of clinical history determined their cohort assignment.

The sample was PBMCs or T cells enriched from blood (not recorded which). The V gene is TRBV2, the J gene TRBJ2-7; the D gene is possibly TRBD1 (5 bases). The sequence came from a woman aged 18 to 35 with acute COVID-19. Written as DNA, the CDR3 is TGTGCCAGCAGTGTAGGGGTCTACGAGCAGTACTTC. As protein: CASSVGVYEQYF.